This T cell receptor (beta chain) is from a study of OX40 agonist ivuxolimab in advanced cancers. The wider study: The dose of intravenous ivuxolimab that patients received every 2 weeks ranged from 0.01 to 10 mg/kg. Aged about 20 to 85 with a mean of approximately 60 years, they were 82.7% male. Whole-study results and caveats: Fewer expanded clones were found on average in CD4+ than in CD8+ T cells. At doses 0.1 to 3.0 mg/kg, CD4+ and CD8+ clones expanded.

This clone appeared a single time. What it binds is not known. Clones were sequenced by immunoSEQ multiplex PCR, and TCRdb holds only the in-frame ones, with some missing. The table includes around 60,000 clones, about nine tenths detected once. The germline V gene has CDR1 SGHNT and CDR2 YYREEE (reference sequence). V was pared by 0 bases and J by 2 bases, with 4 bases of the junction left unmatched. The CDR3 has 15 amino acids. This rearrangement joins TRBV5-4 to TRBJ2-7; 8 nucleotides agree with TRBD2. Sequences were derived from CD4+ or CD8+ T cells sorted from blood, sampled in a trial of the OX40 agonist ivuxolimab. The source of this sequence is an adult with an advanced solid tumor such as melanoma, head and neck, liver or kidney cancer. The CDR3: CASSLDGLAPYEQYF. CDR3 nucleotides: TGTGCCAGCAGCTTGGACGGACTAGCACCCTACGAGCAGTACTTC.